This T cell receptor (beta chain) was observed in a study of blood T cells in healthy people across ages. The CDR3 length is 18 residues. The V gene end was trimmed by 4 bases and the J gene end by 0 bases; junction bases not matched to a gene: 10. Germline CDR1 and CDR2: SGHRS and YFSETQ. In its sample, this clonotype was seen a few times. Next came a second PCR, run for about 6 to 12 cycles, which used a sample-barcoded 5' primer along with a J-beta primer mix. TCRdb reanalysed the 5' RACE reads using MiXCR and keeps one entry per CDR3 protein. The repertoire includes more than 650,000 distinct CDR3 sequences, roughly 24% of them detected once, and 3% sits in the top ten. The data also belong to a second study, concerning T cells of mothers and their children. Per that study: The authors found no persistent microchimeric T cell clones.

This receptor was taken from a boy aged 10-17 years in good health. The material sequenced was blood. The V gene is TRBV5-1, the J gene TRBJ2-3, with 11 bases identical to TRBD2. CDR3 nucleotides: TGCGCCAGCAGCCTGGGACTAGCGGATCCTTCTAGCACAGATACGCAGTATTTT. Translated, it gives CASSLGLADPSSTDTQYF. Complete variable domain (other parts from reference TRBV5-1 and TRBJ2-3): KAGVTQTPRYLIKTRGQQVTLSCSPISGHRSVSWYQQTPGQGLQFLFEYFSETQRNKGNFPGRFSGRQFSNSRSEMNVSTLELGDSALYLCASSLGLADPSSTDTQYFGPGTRLTVL.